The 12 T cell receptor beta chains below all came from one sample that was sequenced in a study of blood T cells in healthy people across ages (dated by TCRdb to between 2014 and 2017). The library was made by 5' RACE. Sequencing used an Illumina HiSeq 2500. The second PCR ran for about 6 to 12 cycles and used a J-beta primer mix along with a sample-barcoded 5' primer. TCRdb cleaned the public reads at Q25 with fastp, built clones with MiXCR and kept in-frame beta chains. One record per CDR3 amino acid sequence lists the most common genes and DNA. The sample table shows 1.5 million to 1.8 million distinct CDR3 sequences, and approximately 39% are seen once. About 4.1% of the sample lies in the top ten. Sequenced sample: blood. These TCRs come from a young woman in good health.

The V call is TRBV29-1, the J call TRBJ2-7; 8 nucleotides align to TRBD2. The CDR3 totals 13 residues. Trimming cost V 7 bases and J 7 bases; bases outside gene matches: 12. From germline, CDR1 is SQVTM and CDR2 ANQGSEA. Written as DNA, the CDR3 is TGCAGCGGGGAGCGGGAGCCCAACAATGAGCAGTACTTC. Encoded protein: CSGEREPNNEQYF.

This sequence joins TRBV7-2 and TRBJ2-1; 12 bases line up with TRBD2. The DNA end favors TRBJ2-7, so the J call may be wrong. There are 16 residues in the CDR3. Germline V lookup: CDR1 SGHTA, CDR2 FQGNSA. DNA for the CDR3: TGTGCCAGCAGCCCTGGACTAGCGGGGATCTACAATGAGCAGTACTTC. Translated: CASSPGLAGIYNEQYF.

The chain carries TRBV5-1 and TRBJ2-2; 7 bases align to TRBD1. Germline CDR1 and CDR2: SGHRS and YFSETQ. With 2 bases clipped from V and 3 bases from J, the junction kept 10 bases outside the gene matches. This CDR3 spans 17 amino acids. The CDR3 protein is CASSFYRGGADTGELFF. CDR3 coding DNA: TGCGCCAGCAGCTTTTACAGGGGTGGAGCGGACACCGGGGAGCTGTTTTTT.

The V call is TRBV13, the J call TRBJ2-5, with TRBD1 identical over 7 bases. The end of the DNA is better explained by TRBJ2-7, so the J call may be wrong. Germline V gene sequence: CDR1 PRHDT, CDR2 FYEKMQ (reference sequence). CDR3 length equals 15 residues. In DNA, the CDR3 is TGTGCCAGCAGCTCCCCCCGAAAGGGGGCCAACGAGCAGTACTTC. Protein product: CASSSPRKGANEQYF.

The chain has TRBV12-3 or TRBV12-4 and TRBJ1-2; 9 positions agree with TRBD1. With V trimmed by 6 bases and J by 3 bases, 5 bases remained unmatched. The CDR3 spans 14 residues. CDR3: CASSYRGHHYGYTF. DNA for the CDR3: TGTGCCAGCAGCTACAGGGGGCACCACTATGGCTACACCTTC.

About this clonotype: The junction differs from germline at one of its ends, possibly a read error. This CDR3 is CASRLDSDYNEQFF. The CDR3 DNA sequence: TGTGCCAGCAGGTTGGACAGTGACTACAATGAGCAGTTCTTC. V is TRBV5-5 and J is TRBJ2-1, with TRBD1 as a possible D gene (6 bases). The germline gives CDR1 SGHKS, CDR2 YYEKEE (reference sequence). The CDR3 runs to 14 residues.

J is TRBJ1-2 and V is TRBV4-2; D may be TRBD1 (5 bases). With 4 bases removed from V and 5 bases from J, the gap between germline ends came to 14 bases. Germline-derived CDR1 and CDR2 are LGHNA and YNFKEQ. The length of the CDR3 is 14 residues. In DNA, the CDR3 is TGTGCCAGCAGCCGGGGGTCGGGCTCATATGGCTACACCTTC. It codes for CASSRGSGSYGYTF.

In regard to this clonotype: This could be a read error, since a much larger clone is one nucleotide away. The V gene is TRBV4-1, the J gene TRBJ2-1; no clear D. CDR3 size: 13 residues. Germline V gives CDR1 MGHRA, CDR2 YSYEKL. CDR3 loop: CASSQARLNGQFF. CDR3 DNA: TGCGCCAGCAGCCAAGCTAGACTCAATGGGCAGTTCTTC.

This chain uses TRBV5-1 with TRBJ2-7; D uncertain. The DNA end is more similar to TRBJ2-5, so the J call may be wrong. The CDR3 is 14 residues long. CDR1 and CDR2 (germline): SGHRS, YFSETQ. The CDR3 sequence: CASSSRSDTETQYF. For the CDR3, the DNA is TGCGCCAGCAGCTCCAGATCCGACACAGAGACCCAGTACTTC.

This clonotype has a single count. The CDR3 nucleotides read TGTGCCAGCAGCTCTTCCCTGCGGGGGTCGCACGAGCAGTACTTC. Translated, it gives CASSSSLRGSHEQYF. This chain uses TRBV28 with TRBJ2-7, with 7 bases aligning to TRBD2. Losses at the gene ends were 6 bases for V and 5 bases for J; bases not matched to a gene: 13. The CDR3 contains 15 residues. Germline loops: CDR1 MDHEN, CDR2 SYDVKM.

The rearrangement links TRBV7-2 to TRBJ1-5; no clear D. This CDR3 region has 17 residues. CDR1 SGHTA and CDR2 FQGNSA come from the germline V gene. The V gene lost 2 bases and the J gene lost 0 bases, with 14 bases spanning the gap. The CDR3 sequence is CASSLTVTGYSNQPQHF. As DNA, the CDR3 is TGTGCCAGCAGCTTAACGGTGACCGGTTATAGCAATCAGCCCCAGCATTTT.

The V call is TRBV3-1, the J call TRBJ2-7, with D tentatively TRBD2 (5 bases). The better agreement between TRBJ2-5 and the DNA end casts doubt on the J call. From germline, CDR1 is LGHDT and CDR2 YNNKEL (reference sequence). The CDR3 runs 16 residues. CDR3 DNA: TGTGCCAGCAGCCAAGCCCGAACCCGGGGAAAGGGGACCCAGTACTTC. This sequence encodes CASSQARTRGKGTQYF.